This T cell receptor beta chain derives from a study of blood T cell repertoires in COVID-19. Study at large: Donors in the United States, Italy and Spain gave samples during acute or convalescent COVID-19.

This clone was counted a few times. Repertoires were generated with immunoSEQ multiplex PCR, while TCRdb's copy carries only in-frame clones and drops some. The sample lists a few hundred thousand clones, about nine tenths occurring once. This clonotype originated in a woman aged 30 to 39 with COVID-19, enrolled during active disease. The sequencing sample was made of peripheral blood.

Written as DNA, the CDR3 is TGTGCCAGCAGCCAACCCGGACAAGGTACAACTAATGAAAAACTGTTTTTT. Its protein product is CASSQPGQGTTNEKLFF. The gene calls are TRBV4-2 and TRBJ1-4, with a weak D call TRBD1 (5 bases). Trimming shortened V by 2 bases and J by 0 bases, and 13 bases separated the two germline ends. The CDR3 contains 17 residues. From germline, CDR1 is LGHNA and CDR2 YNFKEQ.